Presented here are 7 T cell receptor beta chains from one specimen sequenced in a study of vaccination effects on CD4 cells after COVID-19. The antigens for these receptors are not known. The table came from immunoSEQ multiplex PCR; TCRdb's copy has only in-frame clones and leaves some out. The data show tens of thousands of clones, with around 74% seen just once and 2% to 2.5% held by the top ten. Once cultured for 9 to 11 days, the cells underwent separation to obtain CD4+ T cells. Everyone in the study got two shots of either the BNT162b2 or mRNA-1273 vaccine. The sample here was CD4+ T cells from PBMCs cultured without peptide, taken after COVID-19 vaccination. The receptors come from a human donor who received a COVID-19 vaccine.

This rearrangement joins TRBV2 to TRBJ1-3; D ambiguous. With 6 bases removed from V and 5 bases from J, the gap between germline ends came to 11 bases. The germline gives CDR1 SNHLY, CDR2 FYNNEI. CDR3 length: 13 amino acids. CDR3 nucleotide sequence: TGTGCCAGCAGGCTGGAGGTCCGAAACACCATATATTTT. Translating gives CASRLEVRNTIYF.

The CDR3 is CASSHRMGQGTDTQYF. CDR3 bases: TGTGCCAGCAGCCACCGAATGGGACAGGGCACAGATACGCAGTATTTT. The chain links TRBV14 to TRBJ2-3, with 8 nucleotides matching TRBD1. Per germline, CDR1 SGHDN and CDR2 FVKESK. The J segment lost 1 base and the V segment lost 3 bases, leaving 6 bases of the junction unmatched. The CDR3 has 16 amino acids.

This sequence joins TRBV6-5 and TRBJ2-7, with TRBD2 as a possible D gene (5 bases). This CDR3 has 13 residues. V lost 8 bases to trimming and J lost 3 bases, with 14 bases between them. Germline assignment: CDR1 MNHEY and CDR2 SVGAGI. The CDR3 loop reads CASGRGAGYEQYV. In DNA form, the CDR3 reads TGTGCCAGCGGTCGGGGTGCGGGCTACGAGCAGTACGTC.

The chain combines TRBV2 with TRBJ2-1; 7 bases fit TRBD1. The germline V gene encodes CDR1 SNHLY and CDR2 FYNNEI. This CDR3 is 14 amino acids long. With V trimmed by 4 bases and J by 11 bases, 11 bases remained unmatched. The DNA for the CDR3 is TGTGCCAGCAGTGCCGGACAGGACCAGGCCCAGCAGTTCTTC. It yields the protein CASSAGQDQAQQFF.

The CDR3 coding sequence is TGTGCCAGCCACAGGGGCGCGGGCTATGGCTACACCTTC. Translated: CASHRGAGYGYTF. The V and J genes are TRBV19 and TRBJ1-2; 7 bases align to TRBD1. The CDR3 runs to 13 residues. CDR1 LNHDA and CDR2 SQIVND come from the germline V gene (reference sequence). J lost 4 bases, V lost 9 bases, and 8 bases had no gene match.

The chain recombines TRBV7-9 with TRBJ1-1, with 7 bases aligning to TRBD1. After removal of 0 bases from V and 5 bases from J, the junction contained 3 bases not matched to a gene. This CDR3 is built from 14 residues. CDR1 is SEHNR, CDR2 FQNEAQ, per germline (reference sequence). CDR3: CASSLAGGRTEAFF. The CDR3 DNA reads TGTGCCAGCAGCTTAGCAGGGGGCAGGACTGAAGCTTTCTTT.

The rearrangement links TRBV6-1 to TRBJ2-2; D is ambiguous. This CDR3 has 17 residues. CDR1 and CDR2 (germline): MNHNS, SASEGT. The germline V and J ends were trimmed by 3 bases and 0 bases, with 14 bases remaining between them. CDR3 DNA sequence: TGTGCCAGCAGTGACACTTACACAAAACCGAACACCGGGGAGCTGTTTTTT. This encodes CASSDTYTKPNTGELFF.